A single sample gave rise to the 18 T cell receptor beta chains below, sequenced in a study of T cells in tuberculosis. The data were produced by immunoSEQ multiplex PCR, yet TCRdb's version contains in-frame clones alone and is incomplete. The sample has about 54,000 clones; over 75% are singletons. After thawing and overnight rest, PBMC were stained with GMM-loaded CD1B tetramer, viability dye and anti-CD3 for sorting. The lipid loaded on the CD1B tetramers was C32 glucose monomycolate from Rhodococcus equi. The specimen was CD1b-GMM tetramer-negative cells sorted from PBMCs. The receptor set was obtained from an adult woman with latent tuberculosis.

This chain connects TRBV7-9 to TRBJ1-1; D not resolved. CDR1 is SEHNR, CDR2 FQNEAQ, per germline (reference sequence). CDR3 length equals 14 residues. V lost 1 base, J lost 5 bases, and 11 bases lay in between. The CDR3 DNA reads as TGTGCCAGCAGCTTAGGTCGGGGTAGAACTGAAGCTTTCTTT. Translating gives CASSLGRGRTEAFF.

This chain links TRBV6-6 with TRBJ2-3, with TRBD2 identical over 10 bases. The CDR3 spans 15 residues. Germline V gene sequence: CDR1 MNHNY, CDR2 SVGAGI (reference sequence). Trimming took 2 bases from V and 1 from J; bases not matched to a gene: 0. The CDR3 DNA is TGTGCCAGCAGTTACCTAGCGGGGGGCACAGATACGCAGTATTTT. Translating gives CASSYLAGGTDTQYF.

The chain has TRBV7-9 and TRBJ1-2; D not resolved. Germline assignment: CDR1 SEHNR and CDR2 FQNEAQ (reference sequence). The CDR3 loop spans 13 amino acids. V lost 3 bases to trimming and J lost 6 bases, with 11 bases between them. This chain's CDR3 is CASSLASSHGYTF. The CDR3 DNA is TGTGCCAGCAGCTTGGCCAGTAGCCATGGCTACACCTTC. Full variable domain (remainder filled in from reference TRBV7-9 and TRBJ1-2): DTGVSQNPRHKITKRGQNVTFRCDPISEHNRLYWYRQTLGQGPEFLTYFQNEAQLEKSRLLSDRFSAERPKGSFSTLEIQRTEQGDSAMYLCASSLASSHGYTFGSGTRLTVV.

The chain couples TRBV28 to TRBJ2-7, with 9 nucleotides matching TRBD1. The CDR3 is 16 amino acids. CDR1 MDHEN and CDR2 SYDVKM come from the germline V gene. After removal of 2 bases from V and 2 bases from J, the junction contained 7 bases not matched to a gene. The CDR3 loop is CASSLVGGQGTYEQYF. The CDR3 bases are TGTGCCAGCAGTTTAGTCGGTGGACAGGGGACCTACGAGCAGTACTTC. Supplemented by reference TRBV28 and TRBJ2-7, the full variable domain reads DVKVTQSSRYLVKRTGEKVFLECVQDMDHENMFWYRQDPGLGLRLIYFSYDVKMKEKGDIPEGYSVSREKKERFSLILESASTNQTSMYLCASSLVGGQGTYEQYFGPGTRLTVT.

V usage is TRBV5-8 and J usage is TRBJ2-7; 14 nucleotides agree with TRBD2. There are 15 residues in the CDR3. Germline lookup yields CDR1 SGHTS and CDR2 YDEGEE. V was clipped by 4 bases and J by 5 bases; unmatched bases: 5. This CDR3 reads CASSVGTSGSDEQYF. DNA for the CDR3: TGTGCCAGCAGCGTAGGGACTAGCGGGAGCGACGAGCAGTACTTC.

A remark on this clone: At one of its ends the junction is not consistent with the germline gene, which may arise from a read error. The chain carries TRBV7-7 and TRBJ2-7; 8 bases are shared with TRBD1. Germline lookup yields CDR1 SSHAT and CDR2 FNYEAQ (reference sequence). This CDR3 region has 14 residues. The CDR3 coding sequence is TGTGCTAGCAGCCCAGGACAGGGTTCGGCCGAGCAGTACTTC. Translating it yields CASSPGQGSAEQYF.

The chain links TRBV9 to TRBJ2-2, with TRBD1 identical over 7 bases. V lost 3 bases and J lost 3; bases outside the gene matches: 5. The CDR3 totals 15 residues. The germline CDR1 and CDR2 sequences are SGDLS and YYNGEE. Here the CDR3 DNA reads TGTGCCAGCAGCGCGTTAGGGGGCGACACCGGGGAGCTGTTTTTT. Its translation: CASSALGGDTGELFF.

This chain links TRBV28 with TRBJ1-5, with a possible D match to TRBD1 (6 bases). This CDR3 contains 15 residues. Germline V gives CDR1 MDHEN, CDR2 SYDVKM. V gave up 3 bases and J gave up 8 bases, with 17 bases separating them. CDR3 region: CASSFSDSGGEPQHF. The CDR3 DNA follows: TGTGCCAGCAGTTTTTCGGACAGCGGTGGGGAGCCCCAGCATTTT.

V usage is TRBV7-6 and J usage is TRBJ2-5; D remains unclear. The V and J ends lost 2 bases and 5 bases respectively, with 6 bases between them. CDR3 length equals 12 residues. Germline CDR1 reads SGHVS; CDR2 reads FNYEAQ. The CDR3: CASSLILETQYF. The CDR3 DNA reads TGTGCCAGCAGCTTAATTCTCGAGACCCAGTACTTC. Full variable domain (rest looked up from reference TRBV7-6 and TRBJ2-5): GAGVSQSPRYKVTKRGQDVALRCDPISGHVSLYWYRQALGQGPEFLTYFNYEAQQDKSGLPNDRFSAERPEGSISTLTIQRTEQRDSAMYRCASSLILETQYFGPGTRLLVL.

The chain recombines TRBV7-3 with TRBJ2-3; perhaps TRBD2 as D (7 bases). The germline gives CDR1 SGHTA, CDR2 FQGTGA. The CDR3 has 16 residues. Deletions cut 5 bases from V and 8 bases from J, with 23 bases between. The CDR3 sequence is CASSPSLGGHYGTQYF. CDR3 nucleotides: TGTGCCAGCAGCCCGTCCCTGGGGGGGCACTATGGTACGCAGTATTTT. Using reference TRBV7-3 and TRBJ2-3 for the parts outside the CDR3, the full variable domain is GAGVSQTPSNKVTEKGKYVELRCDPISGHTALYWYRQSLGQGPEFLIYFQGTGAADDSGLPNDRFFAVRPEGSVSTLKIQRTERGDSAVYLCASSPSLGGHYGTQYFGPGTRLTVL.

This chain uses TRBV11-1 with TRBJ1-1; a weak D match, TRBD1 (5 bases). Germline V gives CDR1 SGHAT, CDR2 FQDESV (reference sequence). CDR3 length: 15 amino acids. Between the trimmed V and J ends, which lost 3 bases and 3 bases, there was a span of 14 bases. CDR3 amino acids: CASSLTGGLYTEAFF. As DNA, the CDR3 is TGTGCCAGCAGCTTGACCGGGGGTTTGTACACTGAAGCTTTCTTT. The whole variable domain, filled in from reference TRBV11-1 and TRBJ1-1, reads EAEVAQSPRYKITEKSQAVAFWCDPISGHATLYWYRQILGQGPELLVQFQDESVVDDSQLPKDRFSAERLKGVDSTLKIQPAELGDSAMYLCASSLTGGLYTEAFFGQGTRLTVV.

The chain employs TRBV19 and TRBJ1-1, with a weak D call TRBD1 (5 bases). There are 13 residues in the CDR3. Trimming pared 4 bases from V and 3 bases from J, leaving 9 bases between. Germline lookup yields CDR1 LNHDA and CDR2 SQIVND (reference sequence). For the CDR3, the DNA is TGTGCCAGTAGTAGCATGGGGCACACTGAAGCTTTCTTT. Translating gives CASSSMGHTEAFF.

This clone showed up just once. J is TRBJ2-7 and V is TRBV7-3; 7 bases match TRBD2. Germline CDR1 reads SGHTA; CDR2 reads FQGTGA. J lost 6 bases, V lost 3 bases, and 5 bases had no gene match. The CDR3 covers 13 residues. CDR3 nucleotides: TGTGCCAGCAGCTTCAGCGGGAATGGCGAGCAGTACTTC. This encodes CASSFSGNGEQYF.

This clone is termed medium-sized. The rearrangement links TRBV18 to TRBJ1-4; 8 bases line up with TRBD1. After removal of 3 bases from V and 6 bases from J, the junction contained 0 bases not matched to a gene. The CDR3 totals 13 residues. From germline, CDR1 is KGHSH and CDR2 LQKENI. CDR3 amino acids: CASSPTGDEKLFF. CDR3 in DNA: TGTGCCAGCTCACCGACAGGGGATGAAAAACTGTTTTTT.

The CDR3 here is CASSRYTYTEAFF. The CDR3, as DNA: TGTGCCAGTAGTAGATACACCTACACTGAAGCTTTCTTT. This chain links TRBV19 with TRBJ1-1; D is ambiguous. V was shortened by 4 bases and J by 3 bases, with 9 bases between the two germline ends. The CDR3 extends over 13 amino acids. Germline V gene sequence: CDR1 LNHDA, CDR2 SQIVND (reference sequence).

This sequence joins TRBV9 and TRBJ1-1, with 10 bases identical to TRBD1. CDR1 is SGDLS, CDR2 YYNGEE, per germline. The CDR3 contains 17 residues. Trimming at V came to 0 bases and at J to 2 bases, leaving 7 bases not matched to a gene. The chain's CDR3 is CASSVDGGQGVNTEAFF. The CDR3 DNA follows: TGTGCCAGCAGCGTAGACGGAGGACAGGGGGTCAACACTGAAGCTTTCTTT.

There are a few counts of this clone. The genes are TRBV28 and TRBJ1-6; 7 bases align to TRBD1. CDR1 and CDR2 from the germline V gene are MDHEN and SYDVKM. The CDR3 totals 16 residues. The junction had 10 bases not matched to a gene; V was cut back by 7 bases and J by 4 bases. CDR3 DNA: TGTGCCAGCATCTCCGGGACAGCACATTATAATTCACCCCTCCACTTT. Its protein product is CASISGTAHYNSPLHF.

J is TRBJ2-7 and V is TRBV5-4; D is perhaps TRBD1 (6 bases). The V end was cut by 4 bases, the J end by 9 bases, with 26 bases between. The CDR3 has 16 residues. Germline values: CDR1 SGHNT, CDR2 YYREEE (reference sequence). CDR3 loop: CASSGGQIGMPVVQYF. CDR3 sequence (DNA): TGTGCCAGCAGCGGCGGACAGATAGGAATGCCAGTCGTGCAGTACTTC.